Each of the 2 T cell receptor beta chains below was sequenced from the same sample in a study of T-cell memory formation after mild COVID-19. Each CDR3 protein is one row after TCRdb ran MiXCR on the 5' RACE reads. Of roughly 200,000 distinct CDR3 sequences in the sample, around 15% are singletons; the top ten hold approximately 2.2%. Sequencing input: PBMCs or a T cell subset sorted from them (not recorded which). The receptors were gathered from an adult woman who had mild COVID-19 (a few samples of this study predate the infection). Cell type and time point are not known.

The chain links TRBV25-1 to TRBJ2-7; possible D gene TRBD2, 6 bases. This CDR3 is built from 13 residues. Germline loops: CDR1 MGHDK, CDR2 SYGVNS. The V and J ends lost 4 bases and 2 bases respectively, with 9 bases between them. The CDR3 region has the DNA TGTGCCAGCAGTGCGGGGACTCCCTACGAGCAGTACTTC. Its translation is CASSAGTPYEQYF.

This clonotype was observed a handful of times. The chain uses TRBV29-1 and TRBJ2-5; TRBD2 matches at 14 bases. V was clipped by 0 bases and J by 13 bases; unmatched bases: 19. Germline CDR1 is SQVTM and CDR2 is ANQGSEA. The CDR3 contains 18 residues. The CDR3 nucleotides read TGCAGCGTTGAAGACCGTCCTAAGCTTATGGGACTAGCGGGAGTGGCGTACTTC. This gives the protein CSVEDRPKLMGLAGVAYF.